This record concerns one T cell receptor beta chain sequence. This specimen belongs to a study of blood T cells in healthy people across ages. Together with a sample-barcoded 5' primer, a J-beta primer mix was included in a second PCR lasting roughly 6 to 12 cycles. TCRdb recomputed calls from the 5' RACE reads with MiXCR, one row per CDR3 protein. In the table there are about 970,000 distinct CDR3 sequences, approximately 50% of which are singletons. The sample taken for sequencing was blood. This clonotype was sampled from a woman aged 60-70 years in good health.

The CDR3 region has the DNA TGTGCCAGCAGCTTAGCCTTAGGGGAGACCCAGTACTTC. It is translated as CASSLALGETQYF. V is TRBV7-7 and J is TRBJ2-5; D not resolved. The CDR3 contains 13 residues. V lost 0 bases, J lost 5 bases, and 7 bases lay in between. Germline V gives CDR1 SSHAT, CDR2 FNYEAQ (reference sequence). Variable domain in full (rest from reference TRBV7-7 and TRBJ2-5): GAGVSQSPRYKVTKRGQDVTLRCDPISSHATLYWYQQALGQGPEFLTYFNYEAQPDKSGLPSDRFSAERPEGSISTLTIQRTEQRDSAMYRCASSLALGETQYFGPGTRLLVL.